These T cell receptor beta chains were read from a single sample in a study of blood T cell repertoires in COVID-19. Repertoires were generated with immunoSEQ multiplex PCR, while TCRdb's copy carries only in-frame clones and drops some. The data contain some 250,000 clones, approximately 90% of them singletons. Specimen: peripheral blood. The source is a woman aged 40 to 50 who had recovered from COVID-19. The CDR3 runs from the conserved cysteine through the conserved F or W. For some rows the clone size is stated as once, few or many, or as a class when expanded; others skip it.

clone size: -
CDR3 length: 15
J gene: TRBJ2-7
V gene: TRBV11-2
CDR3 protein: CASSLDGGPTYEQYF

clone size: -
CDR3 length: 17
J gene: TRBJ1-4
V gene: TRBV28
CDR3 protein: CASTPSGTGIANEKLFF

clone size: -
CDR3 length: 14
J gene: TRBJ1-2
V gene: TRBV4-3
CDR3 protein: CASSQIQGLDGYTF

clone size: -
CDR3 length: 14
J gene: TRBJ1-4
V gene: TRBV28
CDR3 protein: CATPGGGAGEKLFF

clone size: -
CDR3 length: 17
J gene: TRBJ2-1
V gene: TRBV7-9
CDR3 protein: CASSSRTVSRSYNEQFF

clone size: few
CDR3 length: 14
J gene: TRBJ1-2
V gene: TRBV6-5
CDR3 protein: CASQKGGADYGYTF

clone size: -
CDR3 length: 16
J gene: TRBJ1-1
V gene: TRBV5-1
CDR3 protein: CASSDGGRIEVAEAFF

clone size: -
CDR3 length: 11
J gene: TRBJ1-1
V gene: TRBV2
CDR3 protein: CASSATGEAFF

clone size: -
CDR3 length: 13
J gene: TRBJ2-7
V gene: TRBV30
CDR3 protein: CAWSLAGDYEQYF

clone size: many
CDR3 length: 14
J gene: TRBJ2-7
V gene: TRBV7-9
CDR3 protein: CASSLGAGSYEQYF

clone size: -
CDR3 length: 15
J gene: TRBJ1-2
V gene: TRBV6-5
CDR3 protein: CASSRDRGWMDGYTF

clone size: -
CDR3 length: 15
J gene: TRBJ2-7
V gene: TRBV7-2
CDR3 protein: CASSLWGQGAYEQYF

clone size: -
CDR3 length: 15
J gene: TRBJ2-1
V gene: TRBV18
CDR3 protein: CASSPGTSGLLGQFF

clone size: -
CDR3 length: 13
J gene: TRBJ1-5
V gene: TRBV24-1
CDR3 protein: CATSRGEGQPQHF

clone size: -
CDR3 length: 15
J gene: TRBJ2-3
V gene: TRBV6-6
CDR3 protein: CASGGARGPPDTQYF

clone size: -
CDR3 length: 14
J gene: TRBJ2-1
V gene: TRBV9
CDR3 protein: CASSVSGSSNEQFF

clone size: -
CDR3 length: 17
J gene: TRBJ2-7
V gene: TRBV4-1
CDR3 protein: CATQPRGAGRALGEQYF

clone size: -
CDR3 length: 16
J gene: TRBJ1-5
V gene: TRBV7-6
CDR3 protein: CASTYPGGRGNQPQHF

clone size: few
CDR3 length: 15
J gene: TRBJ2-3
V gene: TRBV2
CDR3 protein: CASSQAARGTDTQYF

clone size: -
CDR3 length: 15
J gene: TRBJ2-5
V gene: TRBV19
CDR3 protein: CASSPAQGATETQYF

clone size: -
CDR3 length: 16
J gene: TRBJ2-5
V gene: TRBV5-1
CDR3 protein: CASSLVGGTMGETQYF

clone size: -
CDR3 length: 16
J gene: TRBJ1-5
V gene: TRBV5-6
CDR3 protein: CASSSTGTYSNQPQHF

clone size: -
CDR3 length: 16
J gene: TRBJ1-5
V gene: TRBV7-2
CDR3 protein: CASSPRTGGRNQPQHF

clone size: -
CDR3 length: 14
J gene: TRBJ2-1
V gene: TRBV4-3
CDR3 protein: CASSLRLGENEQFF

clone size: -
CDR3 length: 14
J gene: TRBJ2-5
V gene: TRBV4-3
CDR3 protein: CASSQDRGGETQYF

clone size: few
CDR3 length: 14
J gene: TRBJ2-3
V gene: TRBV6-5
CDR3 protein: CASKMGSGTDTQYF

clone size: -
CDR3 length: 16
J gene: TRBJ2-5
V gene: TRBV7-3
CDR3 protein: CASSLMGGAPQETQYF

clone size: -
CDR3 length: 15
J gene: TRBJ1-2
V gene: TRBV4-3
CDR3 protein: CASSPKPGQAYGYTF

clone size: -
CDR3 length: 13
J gene: TRBJ1-5
V gene: TRBV30
CDR3 protein: CAWSLQANQPQHF

clone size: -
CDR3 length: 13
J gene: TRBJ1-2
V gene: TRBV27
CDR3 protein: CASSQQGGVGYTF

clone size: -
CDR3 length: 15
J gene: TRBJ1-1
V gene: TRBV28
CDR3 protein: CASTRWGRVGTEAFF

clone size: -
CDR3 length: 17
J gene: TRBJ2-6
V gene: TRBV19
CDR3 protein: CASSSGPLGSGANVLTF

clone size: -
CDR3 length: 13
J gene: TRBJ2-3
V gene: TRBV11-2
CDR3 protein: CASSKIGGDTQYF

clone size: -
CDR3 length: 14
J gene: TRBJ1-2
V gene: TRBV27
CDR3 protein: CASSPRGSPYGYTF

clone size: -
CDR3 length: 17
J gene: TRBJ1-1
V gene: TRBV6-2/TRBV6-3
CDR3 protein: CASSYSAGRKAGTEAFF

clone size: -
CDR3 length: 14
J gene: TRBJ1-2
V gene: TRBV30
CDR3 protein: CAWRWTGGGYGYTF

clone size: -
CDR3 length: 15
J gene: TRBJ1-1
V gene: TRBV4-3
CDR3 protein: CASSPTPHSGTEAFF

clone size: once
CDR3 length: 18
J gene: TRBJ2-3
V gene: TRBV18
CDR3 protein: CASSPPMGRAGGPDTQYF

clone size: -
CDR3 length: 12
J gene: TRBJ2-2
V gene: TRBV6-1
CDR3 protein: CASSEPPGPLFF

clone size: -
CDR3 length: 14
J gene: TRBJ2-7
V gene: TRBV5-6
CDR3 protein: CASSFGPGWYEQYF

clone size: -
CDR3 length: 14
J gene: TRBJ2-3
V gene: TRBV4-1
CDR3 protein: CASSSEEATDTQYF

clone size: -
CDR3 length: 15
J gene: TRBJ2-1
V gene: TRBV5-4
CDR3 protein: CASSLGGDGVNEQFF

clone size: once
CDR3 length: 15
J gene: TRBJ2-1
V gene: TRBV4-1
CDR3 protein: CASSQEWPGYNEQFF

clone size: -
CDR3 length: 14
J gene: TRBJ2-3
V gene: TRBV6-5
CDR3 protein: CASYKPGQPDTQYF

clone size: -
CDR3 length: 15
J gene: TRBJ1-5
V gene: TRBV5-5
CDR3 protein: CASSWGSQGNQPQHF